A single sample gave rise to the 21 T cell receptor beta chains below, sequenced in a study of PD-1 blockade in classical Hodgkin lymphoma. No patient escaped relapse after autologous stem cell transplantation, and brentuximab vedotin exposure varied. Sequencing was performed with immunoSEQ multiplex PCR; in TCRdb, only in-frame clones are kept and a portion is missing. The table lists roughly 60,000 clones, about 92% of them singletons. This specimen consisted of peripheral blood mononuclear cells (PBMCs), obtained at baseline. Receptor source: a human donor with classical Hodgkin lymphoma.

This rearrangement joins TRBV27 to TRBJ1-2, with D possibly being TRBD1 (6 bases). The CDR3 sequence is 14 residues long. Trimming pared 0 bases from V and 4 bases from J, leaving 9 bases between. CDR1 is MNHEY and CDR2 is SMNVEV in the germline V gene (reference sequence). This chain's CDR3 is CASSLSLTGYGYTF. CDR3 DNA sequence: TGTGCCAGCAGTTTATCCCTGACAGGCTATGGCTACACCTTC.

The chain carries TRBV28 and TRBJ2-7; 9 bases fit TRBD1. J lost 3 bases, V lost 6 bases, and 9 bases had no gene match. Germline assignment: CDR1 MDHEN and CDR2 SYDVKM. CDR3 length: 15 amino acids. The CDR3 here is CASSILGDRVYEQYF. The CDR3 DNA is TGTGCCAGCAGCATATTGGGGGACAGGGTCTACGAGCAGTACTTC.

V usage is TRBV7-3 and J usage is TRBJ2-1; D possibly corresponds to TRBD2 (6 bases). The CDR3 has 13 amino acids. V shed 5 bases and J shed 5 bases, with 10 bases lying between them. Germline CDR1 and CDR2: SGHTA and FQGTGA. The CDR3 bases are TGTGCCAGCAGCCTCGGGAGCCACAATGAGCAGTTCTTC. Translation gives CASSLGSHNEQFF.

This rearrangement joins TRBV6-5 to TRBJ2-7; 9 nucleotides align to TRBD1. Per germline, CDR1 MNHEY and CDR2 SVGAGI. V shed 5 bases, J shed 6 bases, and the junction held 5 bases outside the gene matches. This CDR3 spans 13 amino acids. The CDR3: CASSRTGEVEQYF. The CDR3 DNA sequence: TGTGCCAGCAGTCGGACAGGGGAAGTCGAGCAGTACTTC.

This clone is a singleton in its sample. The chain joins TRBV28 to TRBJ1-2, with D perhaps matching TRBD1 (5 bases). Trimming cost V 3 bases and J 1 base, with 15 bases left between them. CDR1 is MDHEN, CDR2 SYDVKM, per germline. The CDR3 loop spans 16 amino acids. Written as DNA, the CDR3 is TGTGCCAGCAGTTTCCGGGGGGATCTACTTAACTATGGCTACACCTTC. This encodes CASSFRGDLLNYGYTF.

CDR3 DNA: TGTGCCAGCAGCCCGTGGACAGGACCCTACGAGCAGTACTTC. Translating gives CASSPWTGPYEQYF. V is TRBV7-2 and J is TRBJ2-7; 7 bases are shared with TRBD1. The CDR3 has 14 amino acids. The germline gives CDR1 SGHTA, CDR2 FQGNSA. V was clipped by 5 bases and J by 2 bases; unmatched bases: 6.

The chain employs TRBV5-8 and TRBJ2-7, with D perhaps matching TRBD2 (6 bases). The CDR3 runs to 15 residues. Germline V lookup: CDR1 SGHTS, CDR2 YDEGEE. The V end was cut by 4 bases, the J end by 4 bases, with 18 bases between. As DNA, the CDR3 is TGTGCCAGCAGCATGGGCGGGGCAGGGTGGTACGAGCAGTACTTC. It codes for CASSMGGAGWYEQYF.

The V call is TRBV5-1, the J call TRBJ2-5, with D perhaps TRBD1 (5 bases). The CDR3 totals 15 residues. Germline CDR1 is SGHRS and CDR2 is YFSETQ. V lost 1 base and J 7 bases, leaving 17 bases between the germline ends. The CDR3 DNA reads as TGCGCCAGCAGCTTGAGGTCAGGGCCCGAGGTGACCCAGTACTTC. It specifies CASSLRSGPEVTQYF.

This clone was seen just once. CDR3 DNA: TGTGCCAGCAGTTTACATCCGGGCCTCGGGACTGAAGCTTTCTTT. Protein product: CASSLHPGLGTEAFF. This chain links TRBV27 with TRBJ1-1; unclear D gene. V shed 2 bases and J shed 5 bases, with 15 bases lying between them. The CDR3 length is 15 residues. Germline V gene lookup returns CDR1 MNHEY and CDR2 SMNVEV (reference sequence).

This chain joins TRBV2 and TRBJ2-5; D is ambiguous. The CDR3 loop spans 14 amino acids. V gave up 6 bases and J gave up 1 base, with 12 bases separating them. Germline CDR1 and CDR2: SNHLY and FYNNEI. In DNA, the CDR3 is TGTGCCAGCAGCCCCGACATAATCCAAGAGACCCAGTACTTC. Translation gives CASSPDIIQETQYF.

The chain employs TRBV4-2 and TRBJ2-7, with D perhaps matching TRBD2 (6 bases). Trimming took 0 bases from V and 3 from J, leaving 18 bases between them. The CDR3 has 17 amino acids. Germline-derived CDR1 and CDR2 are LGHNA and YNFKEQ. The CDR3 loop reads CASSQEGGLATFYEQYF. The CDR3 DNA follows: TGTGCCAGCAGCCAAGAGGGCGGGCTAGCGACTTTCTACGAGCAGTACTTC.

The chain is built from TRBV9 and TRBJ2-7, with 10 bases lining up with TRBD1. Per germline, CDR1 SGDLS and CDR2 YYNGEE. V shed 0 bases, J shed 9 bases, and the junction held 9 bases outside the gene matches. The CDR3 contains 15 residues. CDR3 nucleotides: TGTGCCAGCAGCGTAGATGGGACAGGGGTTTCCGGGCAGTACTTC. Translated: CASSVDGTGVSGQYF.

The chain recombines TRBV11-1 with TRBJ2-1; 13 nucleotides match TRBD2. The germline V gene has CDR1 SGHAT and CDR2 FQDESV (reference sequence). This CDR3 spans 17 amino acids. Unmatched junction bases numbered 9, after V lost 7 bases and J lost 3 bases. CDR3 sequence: CASTYRTSGSFYNEQFF. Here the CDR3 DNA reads TGTGCCAGCACATACCGGACTAGCGGGAGTTTCTACAATGAGCAGTTCTTC.

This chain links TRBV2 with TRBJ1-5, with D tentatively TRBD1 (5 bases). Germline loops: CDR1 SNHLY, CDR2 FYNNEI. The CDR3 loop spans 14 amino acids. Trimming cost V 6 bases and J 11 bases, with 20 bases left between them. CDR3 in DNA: TGTGCCAGCAGCCGTGAGGGACGCCAGTGGGCCCAGCATTTT. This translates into CASSREGRQWAQHF.

This chain's CDR3 is CSASLSETQYF. CDR3 sequence (DNA): TGCAGTGCTAGCCTTTCGGAGACCCAGTACTTC. The chain combines TRBV20-1 with TRBJ2-5; D gene uncertain. Germline V CDR1 and CDR2: DFQATT, SNEGSKA (reference sequence). The CDR3 has 11 residues. The ends were cut back, 3 bases at V and 5 bases at J, with 7 bases in the middle.

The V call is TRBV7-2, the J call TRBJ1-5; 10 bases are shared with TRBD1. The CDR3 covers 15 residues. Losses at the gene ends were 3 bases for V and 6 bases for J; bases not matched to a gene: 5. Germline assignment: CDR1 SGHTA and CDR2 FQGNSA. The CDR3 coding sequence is TGTGCCAGCAGCTTCAGACAGGGGGCAGGTCAGCCCCAGCATTTT. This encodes CASSFRQGAGQPQHF.

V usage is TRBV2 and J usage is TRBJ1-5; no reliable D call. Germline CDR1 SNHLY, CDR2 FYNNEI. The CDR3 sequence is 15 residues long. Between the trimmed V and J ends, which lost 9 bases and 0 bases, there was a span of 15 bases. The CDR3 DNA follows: TGTGCCAGTGCTAAATATGAAAATAGCAATCAGCCCCAGCATTTT. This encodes CASAKYENSNQPQHF.

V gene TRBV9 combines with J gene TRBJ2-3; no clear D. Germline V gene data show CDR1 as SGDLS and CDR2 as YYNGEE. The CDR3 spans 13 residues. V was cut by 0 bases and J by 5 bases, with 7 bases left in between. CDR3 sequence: CASSVEGRDTQYF. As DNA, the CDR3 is TGTGCCAGCAGCGTAGAGGGCAGAGATACGCAGTATTTT.

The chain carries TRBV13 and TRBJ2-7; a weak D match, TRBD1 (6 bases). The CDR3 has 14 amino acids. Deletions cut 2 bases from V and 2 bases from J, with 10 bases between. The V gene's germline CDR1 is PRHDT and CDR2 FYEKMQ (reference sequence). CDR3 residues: CASSLSTGPYEQYF. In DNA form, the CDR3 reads TGTGCCAGCAGCTTATCGACAGGCCCCTACGAGCAGTACTTC.

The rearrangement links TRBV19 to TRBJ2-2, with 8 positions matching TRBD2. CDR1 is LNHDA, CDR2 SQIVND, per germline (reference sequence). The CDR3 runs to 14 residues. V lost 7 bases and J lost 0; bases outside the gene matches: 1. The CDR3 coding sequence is TGTGCCAGTAAGCGGGGGTCGAACACCGGGGAGCTGTTTTTT. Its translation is CASKRGSNTGELFF.

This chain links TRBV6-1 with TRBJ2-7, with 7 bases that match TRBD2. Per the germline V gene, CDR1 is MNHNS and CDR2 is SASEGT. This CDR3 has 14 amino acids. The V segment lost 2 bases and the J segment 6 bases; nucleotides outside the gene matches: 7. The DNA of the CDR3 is TGTGCCAGCAGTGAAAGGTGGGAGGGAGGCGAGCAGTACTTC. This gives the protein CASSERWEGGEQYF.